This T cell receptor (beta chain) is drawn from a study of T cells in localized non-small cell lung cancer. Study-wide results and limits: Appearances in adjacent lung were noted for a median around 55 of the top 100 tumor clones. Uninvolved adjacent lung had higher T cell clonality than tumor and all other tissues.

The CDR3 loop spans 14 amino acids. The trim removed 5 bases at V and 3 bases at J, leaving 5 bases unmatched. CDR1 and CDR2 (germline): SGHRS, YFSETQ. Produced via immunoSEQ multiplex PCR; TCRdb's table is partial and in-frame only. The sample lists some 130,000 clones, around 89% occurring once. Points on this clone: The antigen remains unidentified.

The V call is TRBV5-1, the J call TRBJ2-7; 10 positions agree with TRBD2. This receptor was identified in a female donor at least 60 years old with stage I lung adenocarcinoma. Sample: peripheral blood, taken before any cancer treatment. Here the CDR3 DNA reads TGCGCCAGCAGTAAGACTAGCGGGCTCTACGAGCAGTACTTC. This codes for CASSKTSGLYEQYF.